One sample yielded the 11 T cell receptor beta chains listed below, sequenced in a study of T cell changes during pregnancy in multiple sclerosis. Clones were read by immunoSEQ multiplex PCR, and TCRdb kept only the in-frame ones, dropping some. The data hold approximately 85,000 clones, with just over 90% observed a single time. The sequencing used peripheral blood, collected in the first trimester of pregnancy. Receptors were obtained from a female donor with multiple sclerosis, enrolled in a pregnancy study.

V gene TRBV11-2 combines with J gene TRBJ2-7; 9 nucleotides match TRBD1. V lost 8 bases to trimming and J lost 0 bases; unmatched junction nucleotides: 11. The CDR3 has 16 amino acids. CDR1 and CDR2 from the germline V gene are SGHAT and FQNNGV. The DNA of the CDR3 is TGTGCCAGCGGAGGACAGGGGTTCGGTTCCTCCTACGAGCAGTACTTC. It translates to CASGGQGFGSSYEQYF.

The chain combines TRBV9 with TRBJ2-1, with unresolved D. The V and J ends lost 0 bases and 0 bases respectively, with 7 bases between them. Germline V gene lookup returns CDR1 SGDLS and CDR2 YYNGEE. The CDR3 spans 15 residues. For the CDR3, the DNA is TGTGCCAGCAGCGTAGTGTCTAGCTCCTACAATGAGCAGTTCTTC. Protein sequence: CASSVVSSSYNEQFF.

The chain uses TRBV4-2 and TRBJ2-1; the match to TRBD2 covers 10 bases. Germline V lookup: CDR1 LGHNA, CDR2 YNFKEQ. The CDR3 consists of 16 residues. Trimming at V came to 0 bases and at J to 8 bases, leaving 7 bases not matched to a gene. CDR3 sequence reads: CASSQDGASGGYEQFF. Here the CDR3 DNA reads TGTGCCAGCAGCCAAGATGGGGCTAGCGGGGGTTATGAGCAGTTCTTC.

The chain has TRBV5-1 and TRBJ2-7; 8 bases map to TRBD1. V lost 7 bases, J lost 3 bases, and 12 bases stayed unmatched. Germline V gene lookup returns CDR1 SGHRS and CDR2 YFSETQ. The CDR3 consists of 15 residues. Here the CDR3 reads CASGSGGQGIYEQYF. The CDR3 DNA sequence: TGCGCCAGCGGATCCGGTGGACAGGGAATCTACGAGCAGTACTTC.

The chain uses TRBV7-9 and TRBJ1-2; 7 bases map to TRBD1. Germline V gene lookup returns CDR1 SEHNR and CDR2 FQNEAQ (reference sequence). The CDR3 loop spans 17 amino acids. V shed 5 bases and J 3 bases; nucleotides not matched to a gene: 15. The chain's CDR3 is CASSQLRGRGVDYGYTF. The CDR3 DNA follows: TGTGCCAGCAGCCAGCTACGGGGCAGGGGGGTAGACTATGGCTACACCTTC.

The rearrangement uses TRBV5-5 and TRBJ2-2, with D possibly being TRBD1 (6 bases). This CDR3 contains 16 residues. CDR1 SGHKS and CDR2 YYEKEE come from the germline V gene (reference sequence). Trimming removed 0 bases at V and 3 bases at J, with 12 bases between. The CDR3 spells CASSLAPGADTGELFF. The CDR3 DNA is TGTGCCAGCAGCTTGGCTCCAGGGGCAGACACCGGGGAGCTGTTTTTT.

The chain is built from TRBV11-1 and TRBJ2-7; 12 nucleotides align to TRBD2. This CDR3 comprises 15 residues. V gave up 4 bases and J gave up 5 bases; unmatched junction bases: 6. Germline values: CDR1 SGHAT, CDR2 FQDESV (reference sequence). The chain's CDR3 is CASSSLAGGQNEQYF. The CDR3, as DNA: TGTGCCAGCAGCTCGCTAGCGGGGGGGCAGAACGAGCAGTACTTC.

This chain uses TRBV28 with TRBJ1-3; no reliable D call. The length of the CDR3 is 13 residues. Trimming took off 6 bases at V and 1 base at J, with 7 bases between the two ends. Germline V gene data show CDR1 as MDHEN and CDR2 as SYDVKM. The CDR3 DNA follows: TGTGCCAGCAGAACCGGGTCTGGAAACACCATATATTTT. It yields the protein CASRTGSGNTIYF. Based on the CDR3 plus reference TRBV28 and TRBJ1-3, the full variable domain is DVKVTQSSRYLVKRTGEKVFLECVQDMDHENMFWYRQDPGLGLRLIYFSYDVKMKEKGDIPEGYSVSREKKERFSLILESASTNQTSMYLCASRTGSGNTIYFGEGSWLTVV.

This clone was found once. The chain couples TRBV10-3 to TRBJ2-2; D might be TRBD2 (6 bases). V was cut by 1 base and J by 5 bases, with 20 bases left in between. The CDR3 sequence is 18 residues long. Germline V gene data show CDR1 as ENHRY and CDR2 as SYGVKD. The CDR3 loop is CAISEFLPGLLRTGELFF. The CDR3, as DNA: TGTGCCATCAGTGAGTTCTTACCGGGACTGCTTAGAACCGGGGAGCTGTTTTTT.

The gene calls are TRBV11-3 and TRBJ2-5; 14 nucleotides line up with TRBD2. V gave up 4 bases and J gave up 2 bases; unmatched junction bases: 6. Germline CDR1 is SGHNT and CDR2 is YENEEA. This CDR3 has 17 amino acids. CDR3 region: CASSSRTSGGYQETQYF. In DNA form, the CDR3 reads TGTGCCAGCAGCTCACGGACTAGCGGGGGGTATCAAGAGACCCAGTACTTC.

The rearrangement links TRBV10-3 to TRBJ1-1; D not resolved. V lost 0 bases and J lost 4, with 9 bases in between. The length of the CDR3 is 14 residues. Germline V gives CDR1 ENHRY, CDR2 SYGVKD. The CDR3 reads CAISESAGATEAFF. In DNA form, the CDR3 reads TGTGCCATCAGTGAGTCGGCAGGCGCCACTGAAGCTTTCTTT.